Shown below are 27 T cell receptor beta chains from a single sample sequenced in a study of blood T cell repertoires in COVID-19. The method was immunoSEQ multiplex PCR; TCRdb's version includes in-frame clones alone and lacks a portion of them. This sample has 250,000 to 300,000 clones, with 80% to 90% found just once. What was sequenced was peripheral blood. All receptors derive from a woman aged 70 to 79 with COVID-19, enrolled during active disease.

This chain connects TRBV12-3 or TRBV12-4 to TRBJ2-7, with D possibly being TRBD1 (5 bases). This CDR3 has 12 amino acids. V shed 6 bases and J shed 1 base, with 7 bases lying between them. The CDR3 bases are TGTGCCAGCAGCAAGGGGTCCTACGAGCAGTACTTC. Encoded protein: CASSKGSYEQYF.

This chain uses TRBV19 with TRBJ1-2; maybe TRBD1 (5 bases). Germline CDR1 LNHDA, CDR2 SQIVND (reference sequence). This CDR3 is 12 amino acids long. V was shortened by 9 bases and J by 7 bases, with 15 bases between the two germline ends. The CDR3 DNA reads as TGTGCCAGCCGGAGGGACGTTGTTGGCTACACCTTC. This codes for CASRRDVVGYTF.

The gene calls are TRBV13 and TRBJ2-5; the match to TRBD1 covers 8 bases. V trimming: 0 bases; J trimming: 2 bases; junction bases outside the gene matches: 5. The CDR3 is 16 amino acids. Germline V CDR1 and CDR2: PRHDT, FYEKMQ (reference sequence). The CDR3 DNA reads TGTGCCAGCAGCTTAGGAGGGACAGGCCCACAAGAGACCCAGTACTTC. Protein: CASSLGGTGPQETQYF.

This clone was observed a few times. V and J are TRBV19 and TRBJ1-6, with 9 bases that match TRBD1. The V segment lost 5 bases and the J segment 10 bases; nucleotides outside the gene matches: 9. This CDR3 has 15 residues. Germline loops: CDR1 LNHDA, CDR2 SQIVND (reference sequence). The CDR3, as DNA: TGTGCCAGTAGTTCGGCCGGGACAGGGTACTCACCCCTCCACTTT. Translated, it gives CASSSAGTGYSPLHF.

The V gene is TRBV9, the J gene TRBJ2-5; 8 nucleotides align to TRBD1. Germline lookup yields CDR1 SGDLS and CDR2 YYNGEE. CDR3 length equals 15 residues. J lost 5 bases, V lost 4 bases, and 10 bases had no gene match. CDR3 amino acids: CASSYSQGAGETQYF. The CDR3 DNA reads TGTGCCAGCAGCTACTCCCAGGGGGCGGGGGAGACCCAGTACTTC.

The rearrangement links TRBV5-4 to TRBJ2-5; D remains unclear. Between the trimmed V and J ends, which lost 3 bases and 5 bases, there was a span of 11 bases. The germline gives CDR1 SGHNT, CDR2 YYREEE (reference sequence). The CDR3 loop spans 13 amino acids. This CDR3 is CASSSDSSETQYF. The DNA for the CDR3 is TGTGCCAGCAGCTCCGATAGCTCCGAGACCCAGTACTTC.

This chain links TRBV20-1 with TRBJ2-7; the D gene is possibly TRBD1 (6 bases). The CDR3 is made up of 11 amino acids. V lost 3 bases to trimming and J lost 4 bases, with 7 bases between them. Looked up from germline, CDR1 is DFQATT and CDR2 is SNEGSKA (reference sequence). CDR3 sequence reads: CSASRGYEQYF. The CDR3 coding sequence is TGCAGTGCTAGTAGGGGGTACGAGCAGTACTTC.

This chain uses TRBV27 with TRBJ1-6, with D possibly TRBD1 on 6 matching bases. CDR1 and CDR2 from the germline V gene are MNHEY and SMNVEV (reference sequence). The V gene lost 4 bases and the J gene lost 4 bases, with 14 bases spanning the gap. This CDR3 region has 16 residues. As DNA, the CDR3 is TGTGCCAGCAGTTCGCAGGGGAGTACATATAATTCACCCCTCCACTTT. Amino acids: CASSSQGSTYNSPLHF.

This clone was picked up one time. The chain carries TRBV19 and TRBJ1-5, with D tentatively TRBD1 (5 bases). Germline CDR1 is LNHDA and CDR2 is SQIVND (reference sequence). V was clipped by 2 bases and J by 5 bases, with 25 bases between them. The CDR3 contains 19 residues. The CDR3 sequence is CASSINRGGLPKAHQPQHF. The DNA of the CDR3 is TGTGCCAGTAGTATAAATAGGGGAGGGTTGCCAAAGGCCCATCAGCCCCAGCATTTT.

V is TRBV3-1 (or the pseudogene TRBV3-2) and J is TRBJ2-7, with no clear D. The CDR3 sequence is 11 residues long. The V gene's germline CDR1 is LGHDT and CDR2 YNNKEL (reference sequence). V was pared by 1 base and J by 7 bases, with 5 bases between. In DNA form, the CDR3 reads TGTGCCAGCAGCCAAGGGCGGGAGCAGTACTTC. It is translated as CASSQGREQYF.

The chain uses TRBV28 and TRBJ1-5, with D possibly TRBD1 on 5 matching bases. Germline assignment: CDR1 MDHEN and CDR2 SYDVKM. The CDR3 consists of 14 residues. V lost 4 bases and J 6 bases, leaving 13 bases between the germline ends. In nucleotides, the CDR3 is TGTGCCAGCAGTTCTCAGGGTTTAGGTCAGCCCCAGCATTTT. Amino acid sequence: CASSSQGLGQPQHF.

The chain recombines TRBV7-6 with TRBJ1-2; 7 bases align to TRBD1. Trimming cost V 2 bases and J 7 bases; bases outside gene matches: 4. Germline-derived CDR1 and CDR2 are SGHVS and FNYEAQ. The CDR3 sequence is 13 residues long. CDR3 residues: CASSLQGGGGYTF. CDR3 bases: TGTGCCAGCAGCTTACAGGGGGGAGGTGGCTACACCTTC.

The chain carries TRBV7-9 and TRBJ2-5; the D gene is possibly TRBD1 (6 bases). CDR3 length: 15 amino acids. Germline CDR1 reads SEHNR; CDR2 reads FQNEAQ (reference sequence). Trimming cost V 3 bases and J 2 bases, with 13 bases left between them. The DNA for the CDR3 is TGTGCCAGCAGCTTGCCCTGGACAGATCAAGAGACCCAGTACTTC. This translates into CASSLPWTDQETQYF. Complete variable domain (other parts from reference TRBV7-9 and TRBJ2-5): DTGVSQNPRHKITKRGQNVTFRCDPISEHNRLYWYRQTLGQGPEFLTYFQNEAQLEKSRLLSDRFSAERPKGSFSTLEIQRTEQGDSAMYLCASSLPWTDQETQYFGPGTRLLVL.

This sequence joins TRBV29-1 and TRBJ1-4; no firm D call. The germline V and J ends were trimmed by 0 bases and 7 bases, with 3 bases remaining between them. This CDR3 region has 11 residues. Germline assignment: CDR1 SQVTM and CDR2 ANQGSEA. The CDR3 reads CSVEDREKLFF. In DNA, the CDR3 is TGCAGCGTTGAAGATCGTGAAAAACTGTTTTTT. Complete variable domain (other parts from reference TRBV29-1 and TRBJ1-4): SAVISQKPSRDICQRGTSLTIQCQVDSQVTMMFWYRQQPGQSLTLIATANQGSEATYESGFVIDKFPISRPNLTFSTLTVSNMSPEDSSIYLCSVEDREKLFFGSGTQLSVL.

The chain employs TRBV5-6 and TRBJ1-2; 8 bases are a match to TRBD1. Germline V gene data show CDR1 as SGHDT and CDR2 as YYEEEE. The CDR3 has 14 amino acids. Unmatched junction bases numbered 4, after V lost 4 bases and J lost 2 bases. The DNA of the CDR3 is TGTGCCAGCAGCCGCCGACAGGGGAACTATGGCTACACCTTC. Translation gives CASSRRQGNYGYTF.

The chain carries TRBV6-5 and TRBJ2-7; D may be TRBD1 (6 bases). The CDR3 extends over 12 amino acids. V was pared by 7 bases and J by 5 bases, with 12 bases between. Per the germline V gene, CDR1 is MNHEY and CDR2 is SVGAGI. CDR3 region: CASMVRGHEQYF. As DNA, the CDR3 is TGTGCCAGCATGGTCAGGGGCCACGAGCAGTACTTC.

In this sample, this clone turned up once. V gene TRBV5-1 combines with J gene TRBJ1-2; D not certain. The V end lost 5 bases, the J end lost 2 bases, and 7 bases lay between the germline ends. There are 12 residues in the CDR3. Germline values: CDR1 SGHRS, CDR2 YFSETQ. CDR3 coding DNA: TGCGCCAGCAGGGAGGTCAACTATGGCTACACCTTC. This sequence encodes CASREVNYGYTF.

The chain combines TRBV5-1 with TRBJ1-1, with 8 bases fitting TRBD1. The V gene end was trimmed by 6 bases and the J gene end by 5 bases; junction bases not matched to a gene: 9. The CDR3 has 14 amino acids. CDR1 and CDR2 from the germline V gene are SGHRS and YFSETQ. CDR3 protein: CASTNTGGGTEAFF. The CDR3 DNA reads TGCGCCAGCACGAATACAGGGGGAGGAACTGAAGCTTTCTTT.

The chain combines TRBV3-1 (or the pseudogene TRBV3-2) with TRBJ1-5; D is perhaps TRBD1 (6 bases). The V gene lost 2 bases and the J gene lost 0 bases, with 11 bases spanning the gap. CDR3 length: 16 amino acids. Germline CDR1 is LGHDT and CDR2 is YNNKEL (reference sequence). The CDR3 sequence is CASSQSGQNSNQPQHF. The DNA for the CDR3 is TGTGCCAGCAGCCAATCTGGACAGAATAGCAATCAGCCCCAGCATTTT.

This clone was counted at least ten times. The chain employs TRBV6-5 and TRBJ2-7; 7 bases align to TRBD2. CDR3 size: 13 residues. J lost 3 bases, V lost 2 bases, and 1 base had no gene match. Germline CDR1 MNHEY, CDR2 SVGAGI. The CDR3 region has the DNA TGTGCCAGCAGTTACCGGGGGGACTACGAGCAGTACTTC. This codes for CASSYRGDYEQYF.

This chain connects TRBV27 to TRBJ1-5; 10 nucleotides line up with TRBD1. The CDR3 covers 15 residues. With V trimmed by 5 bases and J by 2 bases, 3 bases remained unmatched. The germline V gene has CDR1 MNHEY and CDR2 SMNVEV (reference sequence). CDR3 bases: TGTGCCAGCAGTGCCGGGACAGGGGGCAATCAGCCCCAGCATTTT. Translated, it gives CASSAGTGGNQPQHF.

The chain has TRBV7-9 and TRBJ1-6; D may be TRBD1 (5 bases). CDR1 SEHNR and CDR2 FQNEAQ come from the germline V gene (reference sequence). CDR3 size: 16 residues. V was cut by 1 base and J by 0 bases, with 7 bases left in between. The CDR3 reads CASSLGQHSYNSPLHF. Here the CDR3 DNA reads TGTGCCAGCAGCTTAGGACAGCACTCCTATAATTCACCCCTCCACTTT.

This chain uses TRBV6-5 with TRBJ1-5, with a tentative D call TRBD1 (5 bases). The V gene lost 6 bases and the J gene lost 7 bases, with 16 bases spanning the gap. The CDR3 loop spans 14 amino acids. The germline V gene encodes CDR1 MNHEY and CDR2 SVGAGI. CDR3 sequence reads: CASSLRGRWQPQHF. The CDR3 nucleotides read TGTGCCAGCAGCCTTCGGGGGAGGTGGCAGCCCCAGCATTTT.

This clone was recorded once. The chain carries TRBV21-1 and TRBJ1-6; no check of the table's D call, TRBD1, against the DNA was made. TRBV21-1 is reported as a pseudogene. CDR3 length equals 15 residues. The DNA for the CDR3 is TGTGCCAGCAGCAAAGCCAGGGGGGTCGATTCACCCCTCCACTTT. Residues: CASSKARGVDSPLHF.

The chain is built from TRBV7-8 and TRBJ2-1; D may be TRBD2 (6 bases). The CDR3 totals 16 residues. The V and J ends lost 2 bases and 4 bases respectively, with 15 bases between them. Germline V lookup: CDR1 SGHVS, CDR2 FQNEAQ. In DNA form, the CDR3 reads TGTGCCAGCAGCTTAATAGCGGATTCGTTATACAATGAGCAGTTCTTC. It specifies CASSLIADSLYNEQFF.

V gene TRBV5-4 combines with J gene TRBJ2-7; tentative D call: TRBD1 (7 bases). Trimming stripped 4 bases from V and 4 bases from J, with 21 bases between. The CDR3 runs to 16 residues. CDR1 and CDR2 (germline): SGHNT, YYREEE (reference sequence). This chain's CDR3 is CASSPGAGQRPYEQYF. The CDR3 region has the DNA TGTGCCAGCAGCCCGGGGGCGGGACAGAGACCTTACGAGCAGTACTTC.

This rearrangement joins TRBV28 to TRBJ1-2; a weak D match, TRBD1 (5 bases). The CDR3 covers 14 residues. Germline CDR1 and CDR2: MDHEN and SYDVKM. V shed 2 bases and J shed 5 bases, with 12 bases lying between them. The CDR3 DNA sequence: TGTGCCAGCAGTTTAGTATGGGGGGAATATGGCTACACCTTC. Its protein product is CASSLVWGEYGYTF.